These 14 T cell receptor beta chains were sequenced from one sample in a study of blood T cell repertoires in COVID-19. TCRdb's copy holds only in-frame clones and misses some; the assay was immunoSEQ multiplex PCR. The sample has some 330,000 clones; under 90% are singletons. The sequencing sample was made of peripheral blood. These receptor sequences come from a woman aged 25 to 45 with COVID-19, enrolled during active disease.

The chain uses TRBV28 and TRBJ1-2; D is ambiguous. The V gene's germline CDR1 is MDHEN and CDR2 SYDVKM. This CDR3 is 15 amino acids long. V was shortened by 2 bases and J by 2 bases, with 12 bases between the two germline ends. The CDR3 DNA sequence: TGTGCCAGCAGTTTAGCGGAGGGTCTAAACTATGGCTACACCTTC. It is translated as CASSLAEGLNYGYTF.

J is TRBJ1-5 and V is TRBV19; D is possibly TRBD1 (6 bases). The CDR3 has 15 amino acids. In germline, CDR1 is LNHDA, CDR2 SQIVND (reference sequence). Trimming left V 4 bases short and J 0 bases short, with 10 bases between. CDR3 sequence: CASSRGQSSNQPQHF. As DNA, the CDR3 is TGTGCCAGTAGTAGGGGACAAAGTAGCAATCAGCCCCAGCATTTT. Using reference TRBV19 and TRBJ1-5 for the parts outside the CDR3, the full variable domain is DGGITQSPKYLFRKEGQNVTLSCEQNLNHDAMYWYRQDPGQGLRLIYYSQIVNDFQKGDIAEGYSVSREKKESFPLTVTSAQKNPTAFYLCASSRGQSSNQPQHFGDGTRLSIL.

The rearrangement links TRBV5-8 to TRBJ1-2; D is undetermined. The V end was cut by 2 bases, the J end by 2 bases, with 10 bases between. This CDR3 is built from 14 residues. CDR1 and CDR2 (germline): SGHTS, YDEGEE. CDR3 residues: CASSFGVTNYGYTF. CDR3 bases: TGTGCCAGCAGCTTTGGAGTCACGAACTATGGCTACACCTTC.

This chain uses TRBV7-3 with TRBJ2-1; 7 bases map to TRBD1. Germline CDR1 reads SGHTA; CDR2 reads FQGTGA. With 6 bases clipped from V and 0 bases from J, the junction kept 5 bases outside the gene matches. The CDR3 is 15 amino acids. In nucleotides, the CDR3 is TGTGCCAGCAGGCCCGGGACAGCCTCCTACAATGAGCAGTTCTTC. Translated: CASRPGTASYNEQFF.

The chain is built from TRBV2 and TRBJ1-5; possibly TRBD1 for D (5 bases). The germline CDR1 and CDR2 sequences are SNHLY and FYNNEI. This CDR3 spans 19 amino acids. V was shortened by 3 bases and J by 0 bases, with 21 bases between the two germline ends. As DNA, the CDR3 is TGTGCCAGCAGTGATATCGTTCCACGGACATCGTATAGCAATCAGCCCCAGCATTTT. Its protein product is CASSDIVPRTSYSNQPQHF.

The rearrangement links TRBV6-6 to TRBJ1-1, with D possibly being TRBD1 (6 bases). This CDR3 is built from 13 residues. V was cut by 6 bases and J by 7 bases, with 15 bases left in between. Germline-derived CDR1 and CDR2 are MNHNY and SVGAGI (reference sequence). DNA of the CDR3: TGTGCCAGCAGAAGACAGGAATGGGTTGAAGCTTTCTTT. This codes for CASRRQEWVEAFF.

The chain employs TRBV6-2 or TRBV6-3 and TRBJ2-3; D unresolved. V was trimmed by 2 bases and J by 3 bases, leaving 9 bases between them. The CDR3 spans 14 residues. Germline CDR1 is MNHEY and CDR2 is SVGEGT. The CDR3 region is CASSYRPRTDTQYF. CDR3 nucleotides: TGTGCCAGCAGTTACCGACCTAGGACAGATACGCAGTATTTT.

This clone was counted at least ten times. The genes are TRBV29-1 and TRBJ2-3, with 7 bases aligning to TRBD2. Per germline, CDR1 SQVTM and CDR2 ANQGSEA. This CDR3 has 13 amino acids. The CDR3, as DNA: TGCACCACCACGGCGGGGGTATCAGATACGCAGTATTTT. It is translated as CTTTAGVSDTQYF.

The rearrangement uses TRBV12-3 or TRBV12-4 and TRBJ1-1; no firm D call. Trimming took off 6 bases at V and 3 bases at J, with 11 bases between the two ends. The CDR3 runs to 13 residues. CDR3 residues: CASSNGRYTEAFF. The CDR3, as DNA: TGTGCCAGCAGCAATGGGAGGTACACTGAAGCTTTCTTT.

The gene calls are TRBV4-2 and TRBJ1-2; 7 nucleotides line up with TRBD1. CDR1 LGHNA and CDR2 YNFKEQ come from the germline V gene. Trimming cost V 3 bases and J 2 bases; bases outside gene matches: 15. This CDR3 comprises 18 residues. The CDR3 region is CASSHQEGASSSNYGYTF. CDR3 sequence (DNA): TGTGCCAGCAGCCATCAAGAGGGGGCTTCGTCCTCGAACTATGGCTACACCTTC.

The sample holds one count of this clone. This chain connects TRBV4-3 to TRBJ2-3; 9 bases map to TRBD2. Germline-derived CDR1 and CDR2 are LGHNA and YSLEER. V dropped 0 bases and J dropped 1; count of bases not matched to a gene: 5. This CDR3 has 17 amino acids. The CDR3 loop reads CASSQDRSSGGTDTQYF. The CDR3 DNA reads TGCGCCAGCAGCCAAGATCGATCTAGCGGGGGCACAGATACGCAGTATTTT.

The chain employs TRBV27 and TRBJ1-5; D remains ambiguous. The V and J ends lost 6 bases and 7 bases respectively, with 19 bases between them. Germline CDR1 and CDR2: MNHEY and SMNVEV (reference sequence). The CDR3 sequence is 15 residues long. The CDR3 region has the DNA TGTGCCAGCAGCCCCCAACGCGGGGTTGGACAGCCCCAGCATTTT. Residues: CASSPQRGVGQPQHF.

The rearrangement links TRBV27 to TRBJ2-2; no definite D call. Germline V lookup: CDR1 MNHEY, CDR2 SMNVEV (reference sequence). The CDR3 runs 15 residues. The germline V and J ends were trimmed by 3 bases and 5 bases, with 13 bases remaining between them. The CDR3 DNA sequence: TGTGCCAGCAGTTTCTCTGGAGAATTAACCGGGGAGCTGTTTTTT. Encoded protein: CASSFSGELTGELFF.

This clone has just one count. The chain couples TRBV7-8 to TRBJ1-3; D unclear. This CDR3 has 13 amino acids. Trimming cost V 2 bases and J 6 bases, with 8 bases left between them. Germline loops: CDR1 SGHVS, CDR2 FQNEAQ. Here the CDR3 DNA reads TGTGCCAGCAGCTTAAGGAGGGAAAACACCATATATTTT. It specifies CASSLRRENTIYF.